Shown below are 24 T cell receptor beta chains from a single sample sequenced in a study of OX40 agonist ivuxolimab in advanced cancers. The library was obtained by the immunoSEQ multiplex PCR assay. TCRdb took over this immuneACCESS table, retaining in-frame rearrangements with V and J assigned. Such tables are incomplete; in checked studies, under half of the missing clones stem from an unresolved V gene, and the remainder is unexplained. The sample yields nearly 25,000 clones; roughly 77% were counted once. The top ten clonotypes cover more than 15% of the sample. The specimen comprised CD4+ or CD8+ T cells sorted from blood, sampled in a trial of the OX40 agonist ivuxolimab. These receptors were taken from an adult with an advanced solid tumor such as melanoma, head and neck, liver or kidney cancer.

This clone was detected a few times. The chain recombines TRBV9 with TRBJ2-3; 7 bases match TRBD2. The ends lost 0 bases at V and 3 bases at J; junction bases unmatched: 10. CDR1 and CDR2 (germline): SGDLS, YYNGEE. The CDR3 has 17 amino acids. The chain's CDR3 is CASSVGEAGPLTDTQYF. For the CDR3, the DNA is TGTGCCAGCAGCGTAGGAGAAGCGGGGCCACTAACAGATACGCAGTATTTT.

The V call is TRBV27, the J call TRBJ2-5, with D uncertain. This CDR3 has 12 amino acids. Deletions cut 0 bases from V and 1 base from J, with 0 bases between. Germline-derived CDR1 and CDR2 are MNHEY and SMNVEV (reference sequence). The CDR3 DNA reads as TGTGCCAGCAGTTTATCCCAAGAGACCCAGTACTTC. It yields the protein CASSLSQETQYF.

The rearrangement uses TRBV7-2 and TRBJ2-1, with D possibly TRBD1 on 6 matching bases. Trimming removed 3 bases from V and 4 bases from J, with 13 bases in between. Looked up from germline, CDR1 is SGHTA and CDR2 is FQGNSA. This CDR3 region has 15 residues. The chain's CDR3 is CASSFGTRGYNEQFF. In DNA form, the CDR3 reads TGTGCCAGCAGCTTCGGGACAAGGGGATACAATGAGCAGTTCTTC.

This clone was found a few times. The chain links TRBV9 to TRBJ2-5; a possible D gene is TRBD2 (5 bases). The V end was cut by 0 bases, the J end by 7 bases, with 10 bases between. The CDR3 consists of 13 residues. Germline-derived CDR1 and CDR2 are SGDLS and YYNGEE. The CDR3, as DNA: TGTGCCAGCAGCGTAGAGGGAGCCAGGACCCAGTACTTC. This gives the protein CASSVEGARTQYF. Supplemented by reference TRBV9 and TRBJ2-5, the full variable domain reads DSGVTQTPKHLITATGQRVTLRCSPRSGDLSVYWYQQSLDQGLQFLIQYYNGEERAKGNILERFSAQQFPDLHSELNLSSLELGDSALYFCASSVEGARTQYFGPGTRLLVL.

This sequence joins TRBV27 and TRBJ1-1; D ambiguous. V dropped 7 bases and J dropped 7 bases, with 19 bases sitting between them. Germline V lookup: CDR1 MNHEY, CDR2 SMNVEV (reference sequence). The CDR3 has 14 residues. CDR3 bases: TGTGCCAGCACTTCTCTTGTACGGAGGGATGAAGCTTTCTTT. It specifies CASTSLVRRDEAFF.

The table lists this clone with a count of one. J is TRBJ2-7 and V is TRBV9, with D perhaps being TRBD1 or TRBD2 (5 bases each). The CDR3 covers 14 residues. Germline CDR1 SGDLS, CDR2 YYNGEE. Trimming cost V 2 bases and J 1 base, with 10 bases left between them. DNA of the CDR3: TGTGCCAGCAGCGTTGGGACGGCATCCTACGAGCAGTACTTC. Protein: CASSVGTASYEQYF.

This clone was seen once. A junction end diverges from the germline sequence, so it may reflect a read error. The chain is built from TRBV7-3 and TRBJ1-5, with D possibly TRBD1 on 6 matching bases. Germline V CDR1 and CDR2: SGHTA, FQGTGA. The CDR3 runs 14 residues. CDR3: CASSPSGGNQSQHF. In DNA form, the CDR3 reads TGTGCCAGCAGCCCATCTGGGGGCAATCAGTCCCAGCATTTT.

V is TRBV7-9 and J is TRBJ1-1; 8 positions match TRBD1. The CDR3 is 17 amino acids. V dropped 5 bases and J dropped 0; count of bases not matched to a gene: 11. Germline assignment: CDR1 SEHNR and CDR2 FQNEAQ (reference sequence). The CDR3 protein is CASSLRTGWGMNTEAFF. The DNA of the CDR3 is TGTGCCAGCAGCCTCAGGACAGGGTGGGGTATGAACACTGAAGCTTTCTTT.

This clone was seen just once. This chain links TRBV29-1 with TRBJ2-7; maybe TRBD1 (6 bases). Germline CDR1 SQVTM, CDR2 ANQGSEA. Trimming left V 4 bases short and J 4 bases short, with 14 bases between. The CDR3 totals 13 residues. The CDR3 spells CSVVRDTKYEQYF. CDR3 coding DNA: TGCAGCGTTGTCCGGGACACGAAATACGAGCAGTACTTC.

This clone was observed a handful of times. The sample holds other DNA sequences that translate to the same CDR3. CDR3 sequence reads: CASSERRGTEAFF. The CDR3 nucleotides read TGCGCCAGCAGTGAACGGAGAGGGACTGAAGCTTTCTTT. The chain recombines TRBV10-1 with TRBJ1-1, with D unresolved. Germline V CDR1 and CDR2: WNHNN, SYGVQD (reference sequence). CDR3 size: 13 residues. The V gene lost 3 bases and the J gene lost 5 bases, with 10 bases spanning the gap.

V is TRBV6-6 and J is TRBJ2-7; D is undetermined. The CDR3 has 14 amino acids. Trimming removed 0 bases at V and 7 bases at J, with 13 bases between. Germline-derived CDR1 and CDR2 are MNHNY and SVGAGI (reference sequence). CDR3: CASSYSPALGEQYF. The CDR3, as DNA: TGTGCCAGCAGTTACTCCCCTGCGTTAGGGGAGCAGTACTTC.

On this clone: A read error may account for a junction end that differs from germline. The rearrangement links TRBV27 to TRBJ2-7, with 11 bases that match TRBD2. Germline CDR1 and CDR2: MNHEY and SMNVEV (reference sequence). The CDR3 runs to 15 residues. The CDR3 loop reads CASSRLAGGSDEQYF. The CDR3, as DNA: TGTGCCAGCAGTCGCCTAGCGGGAGGCTCCGACGAGCAGTACTTC.

The rearrangement links TRBV27 to TRBJ1-1; D is ambiguous. Trimming stripped 6 bases from V and 5 bases from J, with 16 bases between. The CDR3 has 14 residues. Looked up from germline, CDR1 is MNHEY and CDR2 is SMNVEV (reference sequence). CDR3 amino acids: CASSRLEGQTEAFF. The CDR3 region has the DNA TGTGCCAGCAGCCGGTTGGAGGGCCAGACTGAAGCTTTCTTT.

The V gene is TRBV2, the J gene TRBJ2-7; the D gene could be TRBD1 or TRBD2 (5 bases each). This CDR3 is built from 13 residues. CDR1 SNHLY and CDR2 FYNNEI come from the germline V gene. Trimming removed 5 bases at V and 4 bases at J, with 12 bases between. The CDR3 DNA reads as TGTGCCAGCAGTCCCGGGACCCCTTACGAGCAGTACTTC. Its protein is CASSPGTPYEQYF.

V is TRBV30 and J is TRBJ2-1, with D possibly TRBD1 on 5 matching bases. Germline V gives CDR1 GTSNPN, CDR2 SVGIG (reference sequence). The CDR3 contains 12 residues. V was clipped by 8 bases and J by 12 bases, with 20 bases between them. The CDR3 is CALQTAAQRQFF. The CDR3 region has the DNA TGTGCCCTACAGACAGCCGCCCAAAGGCAGTTCTTC. The full variable domain, in which reference TRBV30 and TRBJ2-1 provide the parts outside the CDR3, is SQTIHQWPATLVQPVGSPLSLECTVEGTSNPNLYWYRQAAGRGLQLLFYSVGIGQISSEVPQNLSASRPQDRQFILSSKKLLLSDSGFYLCALQTAAQRQFFGPGTRLTVL.

V and J are TRBV6-5 and TRBJ1-5; D uncertain. V was cut by 9 bases and J by 4 bases, with 16 bases left in between. Germline CDR1 and CDR2: MNHEY and SVGAGI. This CDR3 comprises 14 residues. CDR3 coding DNA: TGTGCCAGTCGGGTCATCGCTGGGAATCAGCCCCAGCATTTT. Residues: CASRVIAGNQPQHF.

This chain joins TRBV11-3 and TRBJ2-3; no clear D. This CDR3 has 14 residues. The V gene lost 3 bases and the J gene lost 1 base, with 8 bases spanning the gap. Germline values: CDR1 SGHNT, CDR2 YENEEA. The CDR3 DNA sequence: TGTGCCAGCAGCTTTAGCAGGCGCACAGATACGCAGTATTTT. Its protein is CASSFSRRTDTQYF.

This clone was observed a handful of times. The chain uses TRBV5-6 and TRBJ2-7; weak D call: TRBD1 (6 bases). CDR3 length equals 15 residues. Per germline, CDR1 SGHDT and CDR2 YYEEEE. Trimming took off 1 base at V and 0 bases at J, with 11 bases between the two ends. The CDR3 reads CASSLTGTFSYEQYF. The CDR3 nucleotides read TGTGCCAGCAGCTTGACCGGGACATTCTCCTACGAGCAGTACTTC.

The chain joins TRBV15 to TRBJ2-3; unclear D gene. Trimming took off 6 bases at V and 0 bases at J, with 7 bases between the two ends. Germline loops: CDR1 LNHNV, CDR2 YYDKDF (reference sequence). The CDR3 is 13 residues long. The CDR3 here is CATRRFSTDTQYF. CDR3 in DNA: TGTGCCACCAGGCGATTCAGCACAGATACGCAGTATTTT.

The chain couples TRBV6-1 to TRBJ1-1; D call uncertain. The CDR3 spans 14 residues. Germline lookup yields CDR1 MNHNS and CDR2 SASEGT. V was cut by 7 bases and J by 3 bases, with 15 bases left in between. The CDR3 coding sequence is TGTGCCAGCATTTGGGAGGAAACCTACACTGAAGCTTTCTTT. Translation: CASIWEETYTEAFF.

The V gene is TRBV7-3, the J gene TRBJ1-1; weak D call: TRBD1 (5 bases). This CDR3 contains 18 residues. Germline lookup yields CDR1 SGHTA and CDR2 FQGTGA. V was cut by 1 base and J by 1 base, with 19 bases left in between. This CDR3 reads CASSLNYPSGHQNTEAFF. DNA of the CDR3: TGTGCCAGCAGCTTAAACTATCCCTCCGGACACCAGAACACTGAAGCTTTCTTT.

This rearrangement joins TRBV6-5 to TRBJ2-7; TRBD2 might be the D (6 bases). Germline V gene sequence: CDR1 MNHEY, CDR2 SVGAGI. The CDR3 loop spans 15 amino acids. V was clipped by 6 bases and J by 6 bases, with 21 bases between them. Written as DNA, the CDR3 is TGTGCCAGCAGACCGGGACTGAGCCGAACGGGCGAGCAGTACTTC. The encoded protein is CASRPGLSRTGEQYF.

This chain joins TRBV18 and TRBJ2-5; D is undetermined. Germline CDR1 is KGHSH and CDR2 is LQKENI. The CDR3 has 13 residues. V lost 2 bases to trimming and J lost 0 bases, with 4 bases between them. The CDR3 nucleotides are TGTGCCAGCTCACCAAGGCACCAAGAGACCCAGTACTTC. This encodes CASSPRHQETQYF.

The chain employs TRBV5-6 and TRBJ2-4; 8 positions agree with TRBD1. CDR1 and CDR2 (germline): SGHDT, YYEEEE. There are 13 residues in the CDR3. The V gene end was trimmed by 4 bases and the J gene end by 9 bases; junction bases not matched to a gene: 6. The CDR3 loop reads CASSLTGVGIQYF. The CDR3 coding sequence is TGTGCCAGCAGCCTGACAGGGGTGGGCATTCAGTACTTC.